This TCR beta chain was observed in a study of T-cell reconstitution after alpha-beta-depleted transplantation in children. Study-level findings and limits: Expanded graft clones numbering several hundred reportedly gave rise to alpha-beta T cells about two months after transplant. T-cell numbers and diversity one year post-transplant derived largely from freshly generated T cells.

Note on this clonotype: Its antigen is currently unknown.

The authors prepared the TCRbeta library with unique molecular identifiers. Using its own MiXCR run on the PCR reads, TCRdb lists one record per CDR3 protein. The sample lists approximately 1,000,000 distinct CDR3 sequences, roughly 29% occurring once. Germline loops: CDR1 SEHNR, CDR2 FQNEAQ (reference sequence). Trimming cost V 3 bases and J 2 bases, with 10 bases left between them. The CDR3 length is 14 residues. The chain recombines TRBV7-9 with TRBJ2-5; a possible D gene is TRBD2 (6 bases). Sequencing was performed on PBMCs, mostly from graft donor cells, taken 360 days after TCRalphabeta/CD19-depleted stem cell transplant. The clonotype comes from a boy less than two years old who had a stem cell transplant for SCID, so the T cells may come from the graft donor. The CDR3 protein is CASSFTAGQETQYF. The CDR3, as DNA: TGTGCCAGCAGCTTTACCGCGGGACAAGAGACCCAGTACTTC.